The entry that follows covers one TCR beta chain sequence. Its target is not known. The PCR contained 60 Vbeta and 13 Jbeta primers. Only in-frame clones appear in the TCRdb table, and some are missing; sequencing was by immunoSEQ multiplex PCR. The table records under 200,000 clones, about 75% of them present only once. This sample is drawn from a study of cytomegalovirus exposure and HLA in healthy donors. Study-level results: The study labeled 170 or so TCR beta chains cytomegalovirus-associated.

The sample comprised PBMCs. This clonotype originated in a woman in her fifties or sixties in good health and CMV-seropositive.

CDR3 nucleotide sequence: TGTGCCAGCAGCTTAATGGTGGCGGGAATTATAGAACAGCCCCAGCATTTT. It specifies CASSLMVAGIIEQPQHF. The rearrangement joins TRBV7-8 to TRBJ1-5; D ambiguous. Between the trimmed V and J ends, which lost 2 bases and 7 bases, there was a span of 21 bases. Germline V gene lookup returns CDR1 SGHVS and CDR2 FQNEAQ. The CDR3 covers 17 residues.